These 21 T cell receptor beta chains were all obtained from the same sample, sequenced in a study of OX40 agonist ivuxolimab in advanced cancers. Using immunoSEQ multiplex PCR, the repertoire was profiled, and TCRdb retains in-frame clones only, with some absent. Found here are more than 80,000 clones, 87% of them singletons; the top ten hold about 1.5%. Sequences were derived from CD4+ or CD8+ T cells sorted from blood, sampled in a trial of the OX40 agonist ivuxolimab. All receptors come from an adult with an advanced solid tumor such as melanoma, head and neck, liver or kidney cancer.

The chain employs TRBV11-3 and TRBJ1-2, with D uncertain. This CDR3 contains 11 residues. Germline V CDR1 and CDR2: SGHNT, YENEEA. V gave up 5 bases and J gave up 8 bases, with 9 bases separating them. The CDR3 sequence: CASSPGAGYTF. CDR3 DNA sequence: TGTGCCAGCAGCCCCGGTGCAGGCTACACCTTC.

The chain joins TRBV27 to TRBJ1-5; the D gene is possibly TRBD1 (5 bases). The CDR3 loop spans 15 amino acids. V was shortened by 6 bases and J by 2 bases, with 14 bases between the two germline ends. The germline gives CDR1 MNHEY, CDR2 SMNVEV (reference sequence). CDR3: CASRKQGGGNQPQHF. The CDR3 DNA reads TGTGCCAGCAGAAAGCAGGGAGGTGGCAATCAGCCCCAGCATTTT.

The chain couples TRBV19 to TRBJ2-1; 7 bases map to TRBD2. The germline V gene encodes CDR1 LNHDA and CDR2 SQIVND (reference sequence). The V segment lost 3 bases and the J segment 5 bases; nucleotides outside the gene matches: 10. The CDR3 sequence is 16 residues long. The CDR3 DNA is TGTGCCAGTAGTATGGGGAGGGCTAGCGCCCACAATGAGCAGTTCTTC. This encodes CASSMGRASAHNEQFF.

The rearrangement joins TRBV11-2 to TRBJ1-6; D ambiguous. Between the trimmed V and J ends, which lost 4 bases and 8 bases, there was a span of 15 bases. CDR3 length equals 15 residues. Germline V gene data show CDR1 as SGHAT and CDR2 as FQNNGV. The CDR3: CASSSPRPGDSPLHF. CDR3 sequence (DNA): TGTGCCAGCAGCTCTCCCCGGCCTGGGGATTCACCCCTCCACTTT. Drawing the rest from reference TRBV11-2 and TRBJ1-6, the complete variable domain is EAGVAQSPRYKIIEKRQSVAFWCNPISGHATLYWYQQILGQGPKLLIQFQNNGVVDDSQLPKDRFSAERLKGVDSTLKIQPAKLEDSAVYLCASSSPRPGDSPLHFGNGTRLTVT.

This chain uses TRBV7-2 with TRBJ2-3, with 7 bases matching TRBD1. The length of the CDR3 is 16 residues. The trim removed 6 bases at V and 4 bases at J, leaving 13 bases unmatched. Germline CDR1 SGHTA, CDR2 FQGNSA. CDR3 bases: TGTGCCAGCAGTAAGAACCGACAGGGTTCATCAGATACGCAGTATTTT. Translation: CASSKNRQGSSDTQYF.

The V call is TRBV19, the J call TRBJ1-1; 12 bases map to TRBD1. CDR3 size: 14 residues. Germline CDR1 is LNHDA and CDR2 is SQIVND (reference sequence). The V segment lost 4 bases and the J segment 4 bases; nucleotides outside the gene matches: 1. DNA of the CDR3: TGTGCCAGTAGTAGGGACAGGGGGCCCACTGAAGCTTTCTTT. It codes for CASSRDRGPTEAFF.

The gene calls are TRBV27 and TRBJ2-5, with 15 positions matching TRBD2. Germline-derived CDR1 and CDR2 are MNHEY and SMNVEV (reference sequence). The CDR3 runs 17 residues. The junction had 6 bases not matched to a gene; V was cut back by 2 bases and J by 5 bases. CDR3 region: CASSLGLAGGPEETQYF. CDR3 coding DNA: TGTGCCAGCAGTTTAGGACTAGCGGGAGGGCCGGAGGAGACCCAGTACTTC.

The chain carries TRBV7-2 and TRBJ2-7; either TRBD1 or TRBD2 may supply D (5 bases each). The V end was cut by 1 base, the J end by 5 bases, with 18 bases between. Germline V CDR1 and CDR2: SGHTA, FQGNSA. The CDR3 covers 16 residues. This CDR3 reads CASSLVIGIGTDEQYF. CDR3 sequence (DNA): TGTGCCAGCAGCTTAGTCATAGGGATCGGGACGGACGAGCAGTACTTC.

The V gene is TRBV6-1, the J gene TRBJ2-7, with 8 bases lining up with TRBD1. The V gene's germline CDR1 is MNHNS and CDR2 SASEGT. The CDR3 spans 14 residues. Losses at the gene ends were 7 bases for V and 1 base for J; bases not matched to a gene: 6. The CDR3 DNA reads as TGTGCCAGCAATAGCAGGACAGGGTCCTACGAGCAGTACTTC. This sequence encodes CASNSRTGSYEQYF.

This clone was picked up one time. The CDR3 sequence: CASSLVTAPTYEQYF. CDR3 bases: TGCGCCAGCAGCTTGGTGACAGCCCCAACCTACGAGCAGTACTTC. V gene TRBV5-1 combines with J gene TRBJ2-7; D might be TRBD1 (5 bases). The germline V and J ends were trimmed by 0 bases and 2 bases, with 12 bases remaining between them. The CDR3 spans 15 residues. Germline V gives CDR1 SGHRS, CDR2 YFSETQ.

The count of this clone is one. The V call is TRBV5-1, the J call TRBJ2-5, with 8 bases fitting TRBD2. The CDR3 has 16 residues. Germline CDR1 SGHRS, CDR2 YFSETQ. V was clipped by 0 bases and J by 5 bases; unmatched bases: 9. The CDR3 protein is CASSLGAGAGGETQYF. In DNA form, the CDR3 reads TGCGCCAGCAGCTTGGGAGCGGGGGCCGGAGGGGAGACCCAGTACTTC.

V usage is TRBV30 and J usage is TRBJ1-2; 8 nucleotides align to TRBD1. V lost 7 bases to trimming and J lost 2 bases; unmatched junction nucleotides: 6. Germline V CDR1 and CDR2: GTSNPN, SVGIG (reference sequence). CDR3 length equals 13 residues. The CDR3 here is CASTAGGNYGYTF. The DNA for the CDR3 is TGTGCCTCCACGGCAGGGGGCAACTATGGCTACACCTTC.

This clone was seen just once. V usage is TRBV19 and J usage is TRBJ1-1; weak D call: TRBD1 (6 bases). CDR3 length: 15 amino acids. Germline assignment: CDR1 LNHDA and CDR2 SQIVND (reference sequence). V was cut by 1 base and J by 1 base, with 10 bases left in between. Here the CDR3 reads CASSIAGGPNTEAFF. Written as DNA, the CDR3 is TGTGCCAGTAGTATAGCTGGGGGCCCGAACACTGAAGCTTTCTTT.

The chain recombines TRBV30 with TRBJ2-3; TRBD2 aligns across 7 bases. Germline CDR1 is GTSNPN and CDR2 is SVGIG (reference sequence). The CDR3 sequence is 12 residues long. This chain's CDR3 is CAWGGVTDTQYF. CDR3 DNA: TGTGCTTGGGGAGGGGTCACAGATACGCAGTATTTT. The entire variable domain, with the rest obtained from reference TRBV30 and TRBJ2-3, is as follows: SQTIHQWPATLVQPVGSPLSLECTVEGTSNPNLYWYRQAAGRGLQLLFYSVGIGQISSEVPQNLSASRPQDRQFILSSKKLLLSDSGFYLCAWGGVTDTQYFGPGTRLTVL.

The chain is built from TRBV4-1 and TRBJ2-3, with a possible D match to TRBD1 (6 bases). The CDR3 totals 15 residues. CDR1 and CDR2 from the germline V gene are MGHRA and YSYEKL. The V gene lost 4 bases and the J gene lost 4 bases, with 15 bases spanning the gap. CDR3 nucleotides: TGCGCCAGCAGCCTGCAGGGGTACCCCCCAGATACGCAGTATTTT. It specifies CASSLQGYPPDTQYF.

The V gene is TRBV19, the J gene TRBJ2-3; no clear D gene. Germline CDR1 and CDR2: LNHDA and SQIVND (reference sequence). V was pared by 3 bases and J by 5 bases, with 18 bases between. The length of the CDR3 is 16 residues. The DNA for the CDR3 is TGTGCCAGTAGTATCAAGCAGTCCTTAATCGGAGATACGCAGTATTTT. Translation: CASSIKQSLIGDTQYF. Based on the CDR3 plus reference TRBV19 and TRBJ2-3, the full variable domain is DGGITQSPKYLFRKEGQNVTLSCEQNLNHDAMYWYRQDPGQGLRLIYYSQIVNDFQKGDIAEGYSVSREKKESFPLTVTSAQKNPTAFYLCASSIKQSLIGDTQYFGPGTRLTVL.

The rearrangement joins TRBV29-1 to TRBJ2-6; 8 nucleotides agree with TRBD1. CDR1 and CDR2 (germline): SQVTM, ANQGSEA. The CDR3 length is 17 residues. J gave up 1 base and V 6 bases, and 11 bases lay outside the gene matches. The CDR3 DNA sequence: TGCAGCGTCGTTGGCAGGGGGCTTAATTCTGGGGCCAACGTCCTGACTTTC. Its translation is CSVVGRGLNSGANVLTF.

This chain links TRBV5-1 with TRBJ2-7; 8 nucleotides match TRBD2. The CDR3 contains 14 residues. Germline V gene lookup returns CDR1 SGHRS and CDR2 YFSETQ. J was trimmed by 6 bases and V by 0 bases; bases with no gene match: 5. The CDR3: CASSLEAGVSEQYF. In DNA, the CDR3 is TGCGCCAGCAGCTTGGAAGCGGGAGTAAGCGAGCAGTACTTC.

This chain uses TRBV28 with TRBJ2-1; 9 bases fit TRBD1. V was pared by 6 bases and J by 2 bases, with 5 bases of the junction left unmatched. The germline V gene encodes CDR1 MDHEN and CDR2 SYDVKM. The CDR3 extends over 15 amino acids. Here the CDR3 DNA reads TGTGCCAGCAGCCTCGGACAGGGGACCTACAATGAGCAGTTCTTC. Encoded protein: CASSLGQGTYNEQFF.

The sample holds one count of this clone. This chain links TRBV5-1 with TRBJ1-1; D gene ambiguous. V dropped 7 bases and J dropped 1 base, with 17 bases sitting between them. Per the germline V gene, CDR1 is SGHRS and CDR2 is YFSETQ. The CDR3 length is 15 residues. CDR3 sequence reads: CASSGRDNSNTEAFF. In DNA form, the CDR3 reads TGCGCCAGCTCTGGGAGGGATAACTCGAACACTGAAGCTTTCTTT.

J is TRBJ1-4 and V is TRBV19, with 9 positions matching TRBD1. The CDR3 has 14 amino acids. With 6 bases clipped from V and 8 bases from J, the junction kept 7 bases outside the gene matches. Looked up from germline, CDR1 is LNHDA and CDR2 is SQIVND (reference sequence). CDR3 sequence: CASSRDREEEKLFF. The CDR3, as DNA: TGTGCCAGTAGCCGGGACAGGGAGGAAGAAAAACTGTTTTTT.